This T cell receptor beta chain was identified in a study of T cell responses to AZD1222 COVID-19 vaccine. V lost 1 base and J lost 6, with 10 bases in between. This CDR3 has 14 amino acids. Germline CDR1 SGHVS, CDR2 FQNEAQ. Here immunoSEQ multiplex PCR was the method, and the copy in TCRdb shows in-frame clones only, minus some. The sample consists of tens of thousands of clones, less than 85% of them appearing once. Overall study findings and caveats: Repertoires were obtained only post-peak T cell response. Variant regions that are unmutated are reportedly the target of nearly half of spike-specific TCRs.

Of note for this clone: No antigen is known for it.

The chain has TRBV7-8 and TRBJ1-5; D might be TRBD1 (5 bases). The TCR comes from an adult who received the AZD1222 COVID-19 vaccine. Specimen: peripheral blood, collected 28 days after the second AZD1222 dose. The CDR3 region has the DNA TGTGCCAGCAGCTTAGGGGGCGGAATTCAGCCCCAGCATTTT. It codes for CASSLGGGIQPQHF. The complete variable domain, with remaining parts taken from reference TRBV7-8 and TRBJ1-5, reads GAGVSQSPRYKVAKRGQDVALRCDPISGHVSLFWYQQALGQGPEFLTYFQNEAQLDKSGLPSDRFFAERPEGSVSTLKIQRTQQEDSAVYLCASSLGGGIQPQHFGDGTRLSIL.